The 30 T cell receptor beta chains below were found in one sample sequenced in a study of vaccination and CD4 T cells after COVID-19. The Oncomine TCR Beta short-read assay sequenced DNA from cultured CD4+ T cells. MiXCR was run by TCRdb on the PCR reads, yielding one entry per CDR3 protein. The repertoire holds about 7,600 distinct CDR3 sequences, with roughly 40% as singletons. This sample's treatment: roughly ten-day PBMC culture with coronavirus spike peptide pools or control peptides (ViraFEST assay). The collection of CD4+ T cells from the unexposed donor took place before the COVID-19 pandemic (2011-2018). Their antigen targets remain unknown. The sample taken for sequencing was CD4+ T cells from blood, cultured in vitro. The receptor set was obtained from a human donor in good health.

This clonotype was recorded a few times. V gene TRBV6-1 combines with J gene TRBJ1-5; D gene ambiguous. The CDR3 consists of 12 residues. Per germline, CDR1 MNHNS and CDR2 SASEGT. Trimming stripped 4 bases from V and 8 bases from J, with 9 bases between. The CDR3 region is CASSVSPEPQHF. The CDR3 nucleotides are TGTGCCAGCAGTGTAAGCCCTGAGCCCCAGCATTTT.

The genes are TRBV4-1 and TRBJ2-5; D may be TRBD1 or TRBD2 (5 bases each). Trimming removed 0 bases at V and 5 bases at J, with 19 bases between. This CDR3 region has 17 residues. Germline V gene data show CDR1 as MGHRA and CDR2 as YSYEKL. The chain's CDR3 is CASSQERFGGEEETQYF. Here the CDR3 DNA reads TGCGCCAGCAGCCAAGAAAGGTTTGGGGGAGAGGAGGAGACCCAGTACTTC.

The chain joins TRBV19 to TRBJ1-2; D remains unclear. Trimming removed 5 bases at V and 5 bases at J, with 15 bases between. Per the germline V gene, CDR1 is LNHDA and CDR2 is SQIVND (reference sequence). The CDR3 extends over 14 amino acids. CDR3 loop: CASSDRHSGYGYTF. The CDR3 DNA reads as TGTGCCAGTAGTGATCGACACTCTGGATATGGCTACACCTTC.

The rearrangement links TRBV20-1 to TRBJ2-5; 10 bases line up with TRBD1. Germline V gene sequence: CDR1 DFQATT, CDR2 SNEGSKA (reference sequence). CDR3 length equals 14 residues. V shed 5 bases, J shed 5 bases, and the junction held 8 bases outside the gene matches. CDR3 residues: CSAQDRGLSETQYF. The CDR3 DNA is TGCAGTGCTCAAGACAGGGGGCTTTCGGAGACCCAGTACTTC.

The chain is built from TRBV7-9 and TRBJ1-1, with 7 bases matching TRBD1. V was pared by 5 bases and J by 4 bases, with 7 bases of the junction left unmatched. The CDR3 extends over 14 amino acids. The germline V gene has CDR1 SEHNR and CDR2 FQNEAQ (reference sequence). CDR3 nucleotide sequence: TGTGCCAGCAGCCCAGACAGGGTCTCCACTGAAGCTTTCTTT. Translated: CASSPDRVSTEAFF. Supplemented by reference TRBV7-9 and TRBJ1-1, the full variable domain reads DTGVSQNPRHKITKRGQNVTFRCDPISEHNRLYWYRQTLGQGPEFLTYFQNEAQLEKSRLLSDRFSAERPKGSFSTLEIQRTEQGDSAMYLCASSPDRVSTEAFFGQGTRLTVV.

This chain uses TRBV6-1 with TRBJ1-6, with D tentatively TRBD1 (6 bases). Germline V gene lookup returns CDR1 MNHNS and CDR2 SASEGT. Trimming shortened V by 7 bases and J by 7 bases, and 23 bases separated the two germline ends. This CDR3 contains 17 residues. The CDR3 DNA reads as TGTGCCAGCACAAACCAACTGGGGGGCAGCCTAAATTCACCCCTCCACTTT. Amino acids: CASTNQLGGSLNSPLHF.

J is TRBJ2-3 and V is TRBV5-4; no reliable D call. The CDR3 runs to 14 residues. The ends were cut back, 5 bases at V and 1 base at J, with 11 bases in the middle. Germline V gene data show CDR1 as SGHNT and CDR2 as YYREEE (reference sequence). CDR3 amino acids: CASRSGPRTDTQYF. In DNA, the CDR3 is TGTGCCAGCAGATCCGGGCCCCGCACAGATACGCAGTATTTT.

The chain joins TRBV7-9 to TRBJ2-7; 9 bases are a match to TRBD1. The CDR3 runs to 16 residues. The J segment lost 5 bases and the V segment lost 2 bases, leaving 10 bases of the junction unmatched. Germline V CDR1 and CDR2: SEHNR, FQNEAQ (reference sequence). Here the CDR3 DNA reads TGTGCCAGCAGCTTAAATCCGGGACAGGGTGACCACGAGCAGTACTTC. Its protein product is CASSLNPGQGDHEQYF.

The chain is built from TRBV20-1 and TRBJ2-4, with TRBD2 identical over 7 bases. This CDR3 region has 14 residues. The V gene end was trimmed by 6 bases and the J gene end by 3 bases; junction bases not matched to a gene: 8. CDR1 is DFQATT, CDR2 SNEGSKA, per germline (reference sequence). CDR3: CSAPPSSGKNIQYF. CDR3 in DNA: TGCAGTGCCCCCCCCTCTAGCGGCAAAAACATTCAGTACTTC.

This CDR3 is CATRQGGSGELFF. CDR3 coding DNA: TGTGCCACTAGACAGGGGGGATCCGGGGAGCTGTTTTTT. This chain joins TRBV24-1 and TRBJ2-2; 9 nucleotides agree with TRBD1. The V segment lost 10 bases and the J segment 6 bases; nucleotides outside the gene matches: 5. Germline CDR1 KGHDR, CDR2 SFDVKD. This CDR3 region has 13 residues.

This chain joins TRBV7-2 and TRBJ1-3; no clear D. Germline loops: CDR1 SGHTA, CDR2 FQGNSA. Trimming pared 7 bases from V and 0 bases from J, leaving 13 bases between. The CDR3 sequence is 15 residues long. The CDR3 loop reads CASTADRDSGNTIYF. The CDR3 nucleotides are TGTGCCAGCACCGCGGACCGAGACTCTGGAAACACCATATATTTT. The variable domain in full, completed from reference TRBV7-2 and TRBJ1-3, reads GAGVSQSPSNKVTEKGKDVELRCDPISGHTALYWYRQSLGQGLEFLIYFQGNSAPDKSGLPSDRFSAERTGGSVSTLTIQRTQQEDSAVYLCASTADRDSGNTIYFGEGSWLTVV.

Of note for this clonotype: A junction boundary mismatches the germline segment, possibly from a read error. The rearrangement uses TRBV2 and TRBJ1-1; D is uncertain. CDR1 SNHLY and CDR2 FYNNEI come from the germline V gene. The CDR3 is made up of 11 amino acids. As DNA, the CDR3 is TGTGCCAGCAGTTTGAAAACTGAAGCTTTCTTT. Translating it yields CASSLKTEAFF.

The rearrangement uses TRBV5-8 and TRBJ2-1, with unresolved D. V gave up 1 base and J gave up 3 bases, with 5 bases separating them. In germline, CDR1 is SGHTS, CDR2 YDEGEE. The CDR3 is 13 residues long. The CDR3 reads CASSLTLYNEQFF. CDR3 sequence (DNA): TGTGCCAGCAGCTTGACGCTCTACAATGAGCAGTTCTTC.

The CDR3 sequence is CASSLTRGTNEKLFF. CDR3 nucleotide sequence: TGTGCCAGCAGCTTAACCAGGGGTACTAATGAAAAACTGTTTTTT. The genes are TRBV7-9 and TRBJ1-4; D perhaps matches TRBD1 (6 bases). V shed 2 bases and J shed 2 bases, with 9 bases lying between them. This CDR3 is 15 amino acids long. Germline CDR1 and CDR2: SEHNR and FQNEAQ (reference sequence). Supplemented by reference TRBV7-9 and TRBJ1-4, the full variable domain reads DTGVSQNPRHKITKRGQNVTFRCDPISEHNRLYWYRQTLGQGPEFLTYFQNEAQLEKSRLLSDRFSAERPKGSFSTLEIQRTEQGDSAMYLCASSLTRGTNEKLFFGSGTQLSVL.

CDR3 loop: CASREQLAGGNEQFF. DNA for the CDR3: TGTGCCAGCAGGGAGCAGCTAGCGGGGGGTAATGAGCAGTTCTTC. The chain has TRBV2 and TRBJ2-1; 11 bases align to TRBD2. The CDR3 has 15 amino acids. The ends lost 6 bases at V and 7 bases at J; junction bases unmatched: 8. Germline CDR1 and CDR2: SNHLY and FYNNEI.

This clonotype was detected a few times. The chain links TRBV20-1 to TRBJ2-3; 14 positions match TRBD2. The junction had 6 bases not matched to a gene; V was cut back by 3 bases and J by 7 bases. This CDR3 is built from 15 residues. Germline V lookup: CDR1 DFQATT, CDR2 SNEGSKA (reference sequence). The CDR3 reads CSARATSGGANTQYF. The CDR3 nucleotides are TGCAGTGCTAGGGCGACTAGCGGGGGGGCTAATACGCAGTATTTT.

This clonotype was found once. The chain combines TRBV12-3 or TRBV12-4 with TRBJ2-3; 8 bases line up with TRBD1. Trimming cost V 7 bases and J 6 bases; bases outside gene matches: 9. The CDR3 covers 14 residues. This chain's CDR3 is CASTYWDRPDTQYF. CDR3 nucleotide sequence: TGTGCCAGCACCTACTGGGACAGGCCGGATACGCAGTATTTT.

The chain links TRBV20-1 to TRBJ2-7; 8 bases map to TRBD2. Germline CDR1 reads DFQATT; CDR2 reads SNEGSKA (reference sequence). The V segment lost 1 base and the J segment 8 bases; nucleotides outside the gene matches: 4. The CDR3 consists of 12 residues. CDR3 sequence: CSARGGGNKQYF. As DNA, the CDR3 is TGCAGTGCTAGAGGCGGGGGGAACAAGCAGTACTTC.

This clonotype was counted a few times. The chain joins TRBV19 to TRBJ1-5, with D tentatively TRBD1 (5 bases). The CDR3 length is 16 residues. V was cut by 3 bases and J by 2 bases, with 14 bases left in between. The V gene's germline CDR1 is LNHDA and CDR2 SQIVND (reference sequence). The CDR3 sequence: CASSMRQGGGNQPQHF. CDR3 nucleotides: TGTGCCAGTAGTATGAGGCAGGGCGGGGGCAATCAGCCCCAGCATTTT.

J is TRBJ2-7 and V is TRBV21-1; whether TRBD2, the table's D call, matches the DNA was not checked. TRBV21-1 is assigned pseudogene status. The CDR3 is made up of 14 amino acids. For the CDR3, the DNA is TGTGCCCGCATACGTGGGAGGGCATCCTACGAGCAGTACTTC. Translating gives CARIRGRASYEQYF.

J is TRBJ2-2 and V is TRBV7-2, with D uncertain. The CDR3 runs to 14 residues. Trimming removed 2 bases from V and 1 base from J, with 5 bases in between. Germline V gene lookup returns CDR1 SGHTA and CDR2 FQGNSA. DNA of the CDR3: TGTGCCAGCAGCTTACAGAGGAACACCGGGGAGCTGTTTTTT. This codes for CASSLQRNTGELFF.

V gene TRBV29-1 combines with J gene TRBJ1-1; the D is unclear. V was cut by 6 bases and J by 1 base, with 15 bases left in between. CDR1 and CDR2 from the germline V gene are SQVTM and ANQGSEA. The CDR3 spans 14 residues. The CDR3 reads CSVLTPVRNTEAFF. The CDR3 nucleotides are TGCAGCGTCTTGACCCCAGTCCGGAACACTGAAGCTTTCTTT.

This chain joins TRBV12-2 and TRBJ2-7; TRBD1 is the table's D call and was not checked against the DNA. TRBV12-2 is given as a pseudogene. The CDR3 spans 16 residues. CDR3 sequence reads: CASRLPRDRVRNEQYF. As DNA, the CDR3 is TGTGCAAGTCGCTTACCCCGGGACAGGGTAAGGAACGAGCAGTACTTC.

The chain is built from TRBV2 and TRBJ2-5, with D possibly being TRBD2 (5 bases). The CDR3 spans 13 residues. Germline lookup yields CDR1 SNHLY and CDR2 FYNNEI. Trimming stripped 8 bases from V and 5 bases from J, with 15 bases between. CDR3 residues: CASGWRAHETQYF. The CDR3 nucleotides read TGTGCCAGCGGCTGGCGGGCCCACGAGACCCAGTACTTC.

This clonotype was counted a few times. The chain carries TRBV2 and TRBJ2-5; D gene uncertain. Per germline, CDR1 SNHLY and CDR2 FYNNEI. The CDR3 covers 14 residues. Trimming took off 2 bases at V and 5 bases at J, with 12 bases between the two ends. CDR3 nucleotide sequence: TGTGCCAGCAGTGAACAAGGACCCAGGGAGACCCAGTACTTC. Protein: CASSEQGPRETQYF.

This clonotype was counted between two and nine times. The genes are TRBV20-1 and TRBJ1-2; 7 bases line up with TRBD1. Germline V lookup: CDR1 DFQATT, CDR2 SNEGSKA (reference sequence). V lost 5 bases and J lost 4; bases outside the gene matches: 13. The CDR3 extends over 15 amino acids. In DNA, the CDR3 is TGCAGTGCTTCCCCGCAGGGGGGGACGGCCTATGGCTACACCTTC. Its protein is CSASPQGGTAYGYTF.

The rearrangement uses TRBV6-1 and TRBJ1-3; 7 bases agree with TRBD1. CDR1 and CDR2 (germline): MNHNS, SASEGT. V shed 6 bases, J shed 2 bases, and the junction held 4 bases outside the gene matches. This CDR3 is 14 amino acids long. The CDR3, as DNA: TGTGCCAGCAGCCGGACAGGTCCTGGAAACACCATATATTTT. Amino acids: CASSRTGPGNTIYF.

This sequence joins TRBV7-2 and TRBJ1-2, with D possibly being TRBD1 (6 bases). Germline V gene data show CDR1 as SGHTA and CDR2 as FQGNSA. CDR3 length equals 15 residues. The ends were cut back, 2 bases at V and 4 bases at J, with 14 bases in the middle. This CDR3 reads CASSLKVGGAYGYTF. The CDR3 DNA follows: TGTGCCAGCAGCTTAAAGGTGGGGGGGGCCTATGGCTACACCTTC.

The V call is TRBV11-2, the J call TRBJ2-3; 11 positions match TRBD2. With 2 bases clipped from V and 0 bases from J, the junction kept 4 bases outside the gene matches. The CDR3 loop spans 17 amino acids. Germline loops: CDR1 SGHAT, CDR2 FQNNGV. The CDR3 spells CASSLLTSGTSTDTQYF. CDR3 nucleotides: TGTGCCAGCAGCTTATTGACTAGCGGGACTAGCACAGATACGCAGTATTTT.

V and J are TRBV20-1 and TRBJ2-3; D gene ambiguous. The CDR3 consists of 12 residues. From germline, CDR1 is DFQATT and CDR2 SNEGSKA (reference sequence). V was cut by 3 bases and J by 0 bases, with 4 bases left in between. The CDR3, as DNA: TGCAGTGCTAGCGGGAGCACAGATACGCAGTATTTT. Translating it yields CSASGSTDTQYF.